This T cell receptor beta chain was identified in a study of OX40 agonist ivuxolimab in advanced cancers. For the study at large: Hepatocellular carcinoma, melanoma, renal cell or head and neck cancer was diagnosed in the dose-escalation patients. Males comprised around four fifths of the group, whose mean age was roughly 60 years (range roughly 20 to 90). General study findings and limits: Averaged across samples, CD8+ T cells carried more expanded clones than CD4+ did. Doses of 0.1 to 3.0 mg/kg were accompanied by clonal expansion of CD4+ and CD8+ blood T cells by week 6.

Comment on this clone: Antigen unknown.

V lost 2 bases and J lost 4, with 8 bases in between. The CDR3 runs to 13 residues. Germline CDR1 is MNHEY and CDR2 is SMNVEV (reference sequence). The table came from immunoSEQ multiplex PCR; TCRdb's copy has only in-frame clones and leaves some out. The sample lists 100,000 or so clones; 90% to 96% were seen once. This chain connects TRBV27 to TRBJ2-5; D is unresolved. This clonotype was obtained from an adult with an advanced solid tumor such as melanoma, head and neck, liver or kidney cancer. Sequencing was performed on CD4+ or CD8+ T cells sorted from blood, taken in a trial of the OX40 agonist ivuxolimab. The CDR3 DNA reads TGTGCCAGCAGTTTACCGTCCAGAGAGACCCAGTACTTC. Encoded protein: CASSLPSRETQYF.